Sequencing of this TCR beta chain was carried out in a study of cytomegalovirus exposure and HLA in healthy donors (dated by TCRdb to about 2017). As for the study more broadly: An earlier analysis of approximately 600 of the donors reported 250 to 300 Gb of sequence data and more than 90 million unique TCR beta sequences from 150 million to 200 million T cells. An early release that covered 500 to 800 HLA-typed donors contained about 300 gigabases of sequencing data and approximately 85 million unique TCR sequences. The genetic ancestry cluster associated with self-reported Caucasian donors included about 84% of the roughly 380 genotyped donors. The aim of the study was to test whether cataloging public T cell receptors could identify signatures of past pathogen exposure. The T cell repertoires of under 750 subjects were profiled by immunosequencing and related to cytomegalovirus serostatus. In addition to the first cohort of 666 subjects, a separate validation cohort of approximately 130 different subjects was used. The study combined high-throughput TCR immunosequencing, statistical association of individual TCRs with disease status, and machine learning to predict cytomegalovirus infection status. A later analysis re-analyzed previously published TCR beta repertoires from about 730 donors and added high-resolution HLA genotyping to study TCR occurrence patterns. The later analysis used no new phenotypic data to find candidate immune exposures, relying instead on TCR beta sequences and their occurrence across donors. An earlier analysis of about 620 of the donors applied high-throughput TCR beta sequencing to assess whether each TCR beta V gene segment acted as functional or pseudogenic. Donor age, sex, ethnicity and CMV serostatus were compiled alongside the repertoire data. Genome-wide SNP genotypes for about 55% of the roughly 670 donors were used in a later genetic analysis, which treated that subset as a discovery cohort. Every repertoire in the discovery cohort had been generated on one and the same sequencing platform. Class I and class II HLA loci were covered by the typing at four-digit resolution. Typing coverage differed by locus: A, B, C, DRB1 and DQB1 were typed in about 620-640 donors, DQA1 in approximately 520, DPA1 in 606, and DPB1 in roughly 470. Roughly five DR-DQ haplotypes were treated as single units for association and clustering because of strong linkage in the cohort. Among almost 400 genotyped donors of the cohort, an average of around 240,000 unique TCR beta nucleotide sequences were sequenced per donor, around 20% of them non-productive.

The paper as a whole reports these results and caveats: The earlier analysis of about 600 of the donors excluded around 17 rarely observed V segments, including chromosome 9 orphons, because counts were too low. In a later analysis, several top co-occurrence clusters were reported to appear linked to parvovirus B19, influenza, CMV and Epstein-Barr virus. Linkage disequilibrium might explain the correlated functional status among segregating V segments, but an unknown experimental factor could not be excluded. According to a later analysis, most CMV-associated TCR beta chains appeared to be HLA-restricted, and the HLA associations seemed to be driven largely by CMV exposure. It was suggested by the authors that the approach could potentially be generalized to other disease states and immunological phenotypes. The sequencing pipeline was judged likely to have produced a cluster of highly shared sequence variants as a technical artifact. In vitro tests confirmed that a few of the cytomegalovirus-associated TCR beta chains recognize cytomegalovirus antigens. Across donors, most TCR sequences were observed very rarely, whereas some public TCRs were present in many individuals. In an earlier analysis of 587 of the donors, most TCR beta V segments appeared in productive rearrangements about 90% or about 30% of the time, broadly matching IMGT annotations. Some IMGT-functional V segments, including TRBV6-2 and TRBV6-3, could not be distinguished by the 87-base-pair reads and were therefore excluded. HLA typing was unavailable for some donors at each locus, so association tests used only the typed subset. A later genetic analysis reported fewer N-insertions in productive TCRs among donors in an Asian-associated ancestry cluster than the roughly 700-donor mean. In both the original and validation cohorts, the classifier was reported to diagnose cytomegalovirus status with high specificity and sensitivity. In a later genetic analysis, a missense DCLRE1C variant was associated with V-gene and J-gene trimming of TCR beta chains, and the association was replicated in an independent cohort. Immune exposure information for the cohort was limited to CMV serostatus. The cohort was sequenced for TCR beta chains only, and without alpha or paired-chain data the features that could be detected were limited. A further reported finding was that TCR beta sequences accurately predicted the HLA-A and HLA-B alleles for most subjects in the first cohort. The study listed 150 to 200 TCR beta chains as associated with cytomegalovirus. According to a later analysis, TCR association rates differed among HLA loci, with DRB1 alleles showing the most associated TCRs and HLA-C alleles showing the fewest. At a false discovery rate of 0.05, a later analysis linked some 18,000 TCR beta sequences to specific HLA alleles. Roughly uniform sequencing depth across donors was assumed in presence/absence analyses, although this assumption may not hold. When HLA alleles, especially DR and DQ, strongly co-occurred, TCR associations were difficult to assign to individual alleles. In a later analysis, HLA-associated TCR beta chains showed more clonal expansion and lower generation probabilities than non-associated chains that were equally common.

Libraries were prepared through the immunoSEQ multiplex PCR assay. For the multiplex PCR, a mixture combining 60 forward primers for TCR Vbeta segments and 13 reverse primers for TCR Jbeta segments was used. The CDR3 region of rearranged TCR beta genes was amplified from genomic DNA by a multiplex PCR assay. On the Illumina HiSeq System, the amplified TCR beta libraries were sequenced as 87-base-pair reads. Turning to the authors' computational methods: A later analysis counted some 74 million unique TCR beta chains across the 666 repertoires, and approximately 11 million of these chains were shared by at least two donors. To remove PCR and sequencing errors, raw reads were error-corrected and collapsed into unique sequences using a nearest-neighbor algorithm that merged closely related sequences. Alignment of CDR3 sequences to IMGT reference sequences was used to assign V, D and J gene segments. For a sequence to be retained, a match of at least six nucleotides was required to both a V gene segment and a J gene segment. A rearrangement counted as productive if the CDR3 had no stop codons and remained in frame with V and J, and every other rearrangement counted as non-productive. Following IMGT convention, CDR3 was defined as the stretch from the second conserved V-encoded cysteine up to the conserved J-encoded phenylalanine. In an earlier analysis of approximately 500 of the donors, sequences lacking an unambiguous match to a single V gene segment were excluded. In an earlier analysis of 587 of the donors, V segments were called functional above 56.7% productive rearrangements and were called segregating when the between-donor standard deviation exceeded 5%. A statistical classification framework was built to diagnose cytomegalovirus status from the catalog of TCR beta chain sequences. In a later analysis, TCR nucleotide sequences were compared against IMGT/GENE-DB human TR gene sequences so that V and J genes could be assigned. A later analysis assigned CDR3 sequences and most-parsimonious VDJ recombination scenarios with the TCRdist pipeline. In a later analysis, each TCR beta chain was defined by its CDR3 amino acid sequence together with its V-gene family, and reads without a unique V-gene family were excluded. To address suspected cross-contamination and a sequencing artifact, a later analysis removed around 600 highly shared, low-generation-probability nucleotide sequences. In a later analysis, a clonal expansion index for each public chain was calculated from normalized within-repertoire ranks of inferred template counts. In a later analysis, generation probabilities were computed using a VDJ recombination model fitted to out-of-frame rearrangements, and the results were checked against IGoR. In a later analysis, hypergeometric tests were used to score TCR-TCR, TCR-HLA and TCR-CMV co-occurrence, with a repertoire-size bias correction applied to TCR pairs. In a later analysis, false discovery rates were estimated by permuting HLA or CMV assignments 20 times. In a later analysis, co-occurring TCRs were grouped using DBSCAN, and TCRdist sequence similarity was added for clustering within HLA-allele-positive subsets. Co-occurrence clustering excluded repertoires with fewer than 30,000 or more than 120,000 public chains, plus five with anomalous nucleotide sharing. TCRdb holds this immuneACCESS table with in-frame rearrangements only. Some clones are missing; in checked studies, unresolved V genes explain under half, and the rest has no known cause. That table is the source of V, J and clone size, and D and trimming were worked out from the DNA. This sample is represented by 85,000 to 100,000 clones; around 76% of them were singletons. The ten largest clones take up over 6% of the sample.

In total, 666 healthy bone marrow donors made up the cohort. At the time of sampling, all cohort members were nominally healthy, though unrecorded immune exposures were likely present. The donor was CMV seropositive and belonged to the group of 270 or so seropositive cohort members. A peripheral blood sample was collected from each donor, and TCR beta sequencing was performed on peripheral blood mononuclear cells. Genomic DNA extraction from the blood cell samples was performed with the Qiagen DNeasy Blood Extraction Kit. With respect to this clone: This receptor's antigen is unknown. No base-level quality is on record; no much larger clone is a single base apart.

Measured from the cysteine to the phenylalanine, the CDR3 is 13 residues long. Kept here is only the CDR3 DNA, which spans 39 bases and is read in frame from base 1. The germline V gene encodes CDR1 SGHAT and CDR2 FQNNGV. Trimming at the junction amounts to 1 base on V and 0 bases on J, and the germline ends lie 3 bases apart. The sequencing sample was made of PBMCs. The chain is assembled from TRBV11-2 and TRBJ1-1, with no reliable assignment of the D segment. This receptor was identified in a man aged 35 to 55 in good health and CMV-seropositive. The nucleotide sequence is TGTGCCAGCAGCTTAGGAGTGAACACTGAAGCTTTCTTT. This gives the protein CASSLGVNTEAFF.